This TCR beta chain was retrieved from a study of blood T cell repertoires in COVID-19. Study-level background: COVID-19 samples collected from the United States, Italy and Spain covered acute and convalescent phases. PBMCs, B-cell-depleted T cells, or T cells provided the cDNA or gDNA that made up the material.

This CDR3 contains 14 residues. The germline V gene has CDR1 GTSNPN and CDR2 SVGIG (reference sequence). Trimming took off 4 bases at V and 7 bases at J, with 20 bases between the two ends. Original methodology: Scientists estimated how many nucleated cells there were by amplifying reference gene primers. TCRdb's table, derived via immunoSEQ multiplex PCR, lists solely in-frame clones and lacks some. The V and J calls and clone size come from that table; D and trimming were worked out from the DNA. This sample yields roughly 190,000 clones, of which over 80% are seen a single time; under 7.5% belongs to the top ten.

This receptor was obtained from a middle-aged woman with acute or convalescent COVID-19. Source material: peripheral blood. The chain has TRBV30 and TRBJ2-7, with a tentative D call TRBD1 (7 bases). CDR3 DNA: TGTGCCTGGAATAGACAGGGAGGTTATTGGGAGCAGTACTTC. Residues: CAWNRQGGYWEQYF.